The 4 T cell receptor beta chains reported below all come from one sample, sequenced in a study of tumor-infiltrating lymphocytes in primary liver carcinoma (dated 2017 in TCRdb). Total RNA and DNA were co-extracted from roughly 20-30 mg of bulk tissue with the AllPrep DNA/RNA mini kit, without cell sorting. TCRdb shows the sequencer as Illumina HiSeq 2500. Starting from about 550 ng total RNA, TCRbeta-specific cDNA was produced by reverse transcription with a constant-region primer and ProtoScript II reverse transcriptase. The TCRbeta libraries were prepared through three rounds of nested multiplex PCR following a slightly modified ARM-PCR procedure. Multiplex TRBV1-TRBV30 forward primers and a Cbeta reverse primer were used in the first two PCR rounds, each of which was run for approximately 10 cycles. Clones were called with MiXCR by TCRdb after fastp trimmed the public reads at Q25, and only in-frame beta chains were retained. Rows matching on CDR3 protein sequence are summarized as one entry with the most common DNA and genes. The sample table shows roughly 78,000 distinct CDR3 sequences, and over 70% are seen once. The top ten constitute roughly an eighth of the sample.

Material: liver tumor tissue from sampling region 4. The intended sense of this specimen's cell subset or site label: tumor region T4, right-lateral pole. Receptors originate from an older woman with primary liver carcinoma and hepatitis B virus infection.

This clonotype showed up just once. The chain carries TRBV28 and TRBJ2-2; 9 bases are shared with TRBD2. Per the germline V gene, CDR1 is MDHEN and CDR2 is SYDVKM. The J segment lost 3 bases and the V segment lost 7 bases, leaving 9 bases of the junction unmatched. This CDR3 comprises 16 residues. The CDR3, as DNA: TGTGCCAGCACCCGAGCGGGAGGCGGTGACACCGGGGAGCTGTTTTTT. This sequence encodes CASTRAGGGDTGELFF. Filled out from reference TRBV28 and TRBJ2-2, the complete variable domain reads DVKVTQSSRYLVKRTGEKVFLECVQDMDHENMFWYRQDPGLGLRLIYFSYDVKMKEKGDIPEGYSVSREKKERFSLILESASTNQTSMYLCASTRAGGGDTGELFFGEGSRLTVL.

Note on this clonotype: This may be a read error: a much more frequent sequence differs by one nucleotide. The J gene is TRBJ2-3, the V gene TRBV5-1; 11 bases fit TRBD1. The CDR3 has 14 residues. CDR1 and CDR2 (germline): SGHRS, YFSETQ. The trim removed 6 bases at V and 11 bases at J, leaving 11 bases unmatched. As DNA, the CDR3 is TGCGCCAGCATAGGACAGGGGGCACCATATATGCAGTATTTT. It is translated as CASIGQGAPYMQYF.

V usage is TRBV28 and J usage is TRBJ1-6; D uncertain. Trimming left V 4 bases short and J 0 bases short, with 7 bases between. Germline V gives CDR1 MDHEN, CDR2 SYDVKM. The CDR3 covers 15 residues. The CDR3 DNA is TGTGCCAGCAGTTCGGGCAGCTCCTATAATTCACCCCTCCACTTT. This sequence encodes CASSSGSSYNSPLHF.

Worth noting for this clonotype: Given the absence of the conserved phenylalanine or tryptophan at the CDR3 end, a read error is likely. It is unclear where the CDR3 begins or ends on the DNA, so no DNA is shown, and the CDR3 is as TCRdb lists it. This rearrangement joins TRBV4-2 to TRBJ2-1; the table's D call, TRBD1, was not checked against the DNA. Germline V gene data show CDR1 as LGHNA and CDR2 as YNFKEQ. The CDR3 length equals 14 residues, ends included. The CDR3 loop is CASSQDRGDRVTLS.